The clone carrying this T cell receptor (beta chain) was counted only a few times. Its antigen is as yet unknown. Together with a sample-barcoded 5' primer, a J-beta primer mix was included in a second PCR lasting roughly 6 to 12 cycles. TCRdb passed the 5' RACE reads through MiXCR, listing each CDR3 protein once. The table records hundreds of thousands of distinct CDR3 sequences, 32% of them present only once. This entry is derived from a study of blood T cells in healthy people across ages. The study, taken as a whole, reports: Diversity was higher, and naive CD4+ cells more numerous, in long-lived donors than in aged donors. A strong correlation was found between TCR beta diversity and the percentage of naive T cells.

What was sequenced was blood. This TCR derives from a woman aged 80 or older in good health.

The CDR3 reads CASSAYTGVANTGELFF. DNA for the CDR3: TGCGCCAGCAGCGCGTATACAGGGGTGGCGAACACCGGGGAGCTGTTTTTT. The chain links TRBV5-1 to TRBJ2-2; 7 bases map to TRBD1. Germline values: CDR1 SGHRS, CDR2 YFSETQ. V lost 4 bases, J lost 0 bases, and 9 bases stayed unmatched. The CDR3 has 17 amino acids.